This passage covers 30 T cell receptor beta chains from one sample sequenced in a study of blood T cell repertoires in COVID-19. This table comes from immunoSEQ multiplex PCR, and its TCRdb copy is limited to in-frame clones, with some not included. The sample has some 300,000 clones; approximately 86% are singletons. The sample comprised peripheral blood. These receptors came from a man aged 18 to 30 with active or convalescent COVID-19.

The chain combines TRBV6-6 with TRBJ2-1; TRBD2 might be the D (5 bases). This CDR3 is built from 13 residues. V was trimmed by 6 bases and J by 9 bases, leaving 15 bases between them. CDR1 and CDR2 from the germline V gene are MNHNY and SVGAGI (reference sequence). CDR3 coding DNA: TGTGCCAGCAGGACCGACTGGACTGGTGAGCAGTTCTTC. It is translated as CASRTDWTGEQFF.

V usage is TRBV9 and J usage is TRBJ2-1; no firm D call. Germline V gene data show CDR1 as SGDLS and CDR2 as YYNGEE. V lost 0 bases, J lost 4 bases, and 11 bases lay in between. The CDR3 totals 15 residues. DNA for the CDR3: TGTGCCAGCAGCGTAGAGTGGCAGACATACAATGAGCAGTTCTTC. This sequence encodes CASSVEWQTYNEQFF.

The count of this clone is one. This sequence joins TRBV7-9 and TRBJ1-2; D is unresolved. Germline-derived CDR1 and CDR2 are SEHNR and FQNEAQ (reference sequence). CDR3 length: 14 residues. Trimming cost V 5 bases and J 6 bases, with 16 bases left between them. CDR3 nucleotides: TGTGCCAGCAGCCCCAACAGCCCCGGGGATGGCTACACCTTC. It codes for CASSPNSPGDGYTF. Full variable domain (remainder filled in from reference TRBV7-9 and TRBJ1-2): DTGVSQNPRHKITKRGQNVTFRCDPISEHNRLYWYRQTLGQGPEFLTYFQNEAQLEKSRLLSDRFSAERPKGSFSTLEIQRTEQGDSAMYLCASSPNSPGDGYTFGSGTRLTVV.

The V call is TRBV25-1, the J call TRBJ2-7, with D tentatively TRBD2 (7 bases). Germline assignment: CDR1 MGHDK and CDR2 SYGVNS. The V end was cut by 5 bases, the J end by 2 bases, with 13 bases between. CDR3 size: 14 residues. The CDR3 bases are TGTGCCAGCAGTCCCGCGGGGGCTCCCTACGAGCAGTACTTC. Residues: CASSPAGAPYEQYF.

This clone was picked up one time. The chain couples TRBV5-1 to TRBJ2-7; TRBD1 matches 9 bases. In germline, CDR1 is SGHRS, CDR2 YFSETQ. J lost 7 bases, V lost 4 bases, and 6 bases had no gene match. This CDR3 contains 13 residues. The CDR3 loop is CASSRQGVSEQYF. The CDR3 coding sequence is TGCGCCAGCAGCAGACAGGGGGTGAGTGAGCAGTACTTC.

This clone was seen only once. The chain is built from TRBV28 and TRBJ2-1; 10 positions match TRBD2. Germline V gene sequence: CDR1 MDHEN, CDR2 SYDVKM. CDR3 size: 16 residues. J lost 5 bases, V lost 4 bases, and 8 bases had no gene match. The CDR3 is CASSSATAGGHNEQFF. CDR3 nucleotides: TGTGCCAGCAGTTCGGCCACAGCGGGAGGGCACAATGAGCAGTTCTTC.

V gene TRBV21-1 combines with J gene TRBJ1-2; the D call of TRBD1 is as the table states it, not checked on the DNA. TRBV21-1 is marked as a pseudogene. The CDR3 has 15 residues. CDR3 protein: CASSNRTGAAGGYTF. DNA of the CDR3: TGTGCCAGCAGCAACCGGACAGGGGCCGCGGGAGGCTACACCTTC.

The DNA of the CDR3 is TGTGCCAGTAGCGTAGGACTAGCGGGACCCTACGAGCAGTACTTC. This encodes CASSVGLAGPYEQYF. V gene TRBV19 combines with J gene TRBJ2-7; 12 bases are shared with TRBD2. Germline CDR1 and CDR2: LNHDA and SQIVND (reference sequence). The CDR3 is made up of 15 amino acids. The trim removed 6 bases at V and 2 bases at J, leaving 5 bases unmatched.

This clone was recorded only once. J is TRBJ1-6 and V is TRBV27; no firm D call. The V end was cut by 2 bases, the J end by 8 bases, with 13 bases between. Germline V gives CDR1 MNHEY, CDR2 SMNVEV (reference sequence). The CDR3 length is 15 residues. The CDR3 protein is CASSLAGYGDSPLHF. In DNA, the CDR3 is TGTGCCAGCAGTTTAGCGGGCTACGGGGATTCACCCCTCCACTTT.

J is TRBJ1-3 and V is TRBV5-1; D unresolved. The CDR3 is made up of 14 amino acids. Germline lookup yields CDR1 SGHRS and CDR2 YFSETQ. V lost 1 base and J lost 0, with 5 bases in between. CDR3 sequence reads: CASSLTASGNTIYF. The CDR3 bases are TGCGCCAGCAGCTTGACAGCCTCTGGAAACACCATATATTTT.

This sequence joins TRBV7-2 and TRBJ2-6; D unresolved. The V end was cut by 3 bases, the J end by 2 bases, with 8 bases between. Germline CDR1 reads SGHTA; CDR2 reads FQGNSA. CDR3 length equals 15 residues. CDR3 bases: TGTGCCAGCAGCTTCGGTCTTACTGGGGCCAACGTCCTGACTTTC. Its protein product is CASSFGLTGANVLTF.

This sequence joins TRBV5-1 and TRBJ2-7; 13 bases fit TRBD2. This CDR3 contains 16 residues. Trimming removed 4 bases from V and 4 bases from J; junction bases left unmatched: 8. Germline-derived CDR1 and CDR2 are SGHRS and YFSETQ. DNA for the CDR3: TGCGCCAGCAGCGGGGGGACTAGCGGGAATAATTACGAGCAGTACTTC. Protein: CASSGGTSGNNYEQYF.

This clone was seen a handful of times. The rearrangement uses TRBV9 and TRBJ2-1, with 9 bases identical to TRBD1. The CDR3 runs to 15 residues. Germline loops: CDR1 SGDLS, CDR2 YYNGEE. The junction had 3 bases not matched to a gene; V was cut back by 4 bases and J by 1 base. The CDR3 DNA is TGTGCCAGCAGCACAGGGGGCGCGTCCTACAATGAGCAGTTCTTC. Translating gives CASSTGGASYNEQFF.

The genes are TRBV6-4 and TRBJ2-1, with D possibly matching TRBD1 (7 bases). The V end lost 4 bases, the J end lost 16 bases, and 23 bases lay between the germline ends. The CDR3 runs to 14 residues. In germline, CDR1 is MRHNA, CDR2 SNTAGT. The CDR3 sequence: CASSARQGGVPFFF. The CDR3 DNA follows: TGTGCCAGCAGTGCCCGACAGGGAGGAGTCCCCTTTTTCTTC.

CDR3 sequence reads: CASSRDTEQYF. The CDR3 DNA follows: TGTGCCAGCAGCCGAGACACCGAGCAGTACTTC. The gene calls are TRBV7-9 and TRBJ2-7, with D unclear. CDR3 size: 11 residues. Trimming cost V 5 bases and J 6 bases, with 8 bases left between them. Germline V CDR1 and CDR2: SEHNR, FQNEAQ (reference sequence).

The J gene is TRBJ2-7, the V gene TRBV7-2; 10 positions agree with TRBD2. Trimming took 2 bases from V and 3 from J; bases not matched to a gene: 4. The CDR3 runs to 15 residues. The germline CDR1 and CDR2 sequences are SGHTA and FQGNSA. The CDR3 DNA sequence: TGTGCCAGCAGCTTACAAGCGGGGGGGAACTACGAGCAGTACTTC. It specifies CASSLQAGGNYEQYF.

CDR3 coding DNA: TGTGCCAGCAGCGGGGGTTCCGGGACTACAGACAATGAGCAGTTCTTC. Encoded protein: CASSGGSGTTDNEQFF. The chain employs TRBV9 and TRBJ2-1; 7 bases align to TRBD2. CDR1 SGDLS and CDR2 YYNGEE come from the germline V gene. The CDR3 totals 16 residues. V trimming: 3 bases; J trimming: 5 bases; junction bases outside the gene matches: 11.

This sequence joins TRBV7-9 and TRBJ2-1, with a weak D call TRBD2 (5 bases). V lost 6 bases to trimming and J lost 9 bases, with 9 bases between them. CDR1 SEHNR and CDR2 FQNEAQ come from the germline V gene (reference sequence). The CDR3 has 11 amino acids. The CDR3 coding sequence is TGTGCCAGCAGACGCGAGGGTGAGCAGTTCTTC. Amino acids: CASRREGEQFF.

The rearrangement joins TRBV4-3 to TRBJ1-6; D unresolved. The CDR3 totals 13 residues. Germline V gene sequence: CDR1 LGHNA, CDR2 YSLEER. V was clipped by 0 bases and J by 10 bases, with 7 bases between them. The CDR3 DNA follows: TGCGCCAGCAGCCAAGATGGAGCGTCACCCCTCCACTTT. It translates to CASSQDGASPLHF.

The chain is built from TRBV14 and TRBJ2-7; possibly TRBD1 for D (5 bases). The CDR3 length is 15 residues. CDR1 SGHDN and CDR2 FVKESK come from the germline V gene. V was pared by 1 base and J by 0 bases, with 10 bases between. The CDR3 DNA sequence: TGTGCCAGCAGCCAAGGAGGTGGACACTCCTACGAGCAGTACTTC. This encodes CASSQGGGHSYEQYF.

In its sample, this clone was seen once. The J gene is TRBJ2-6, the V gene TRBV12-5, with D possibly being TRBD2 (5 bases). Germline V gene lookup returns CDR1 LGHNT and CDR2 FRNRAP. V lost 5 bases to trimming and J lost 0 bases, with 17 bases between them. The CDR3 is made up of 18 amino acids. The CDR3 coding sequence is TGTGCTAGTGGTAGAGGGCAGTTCTCCCCCTCTGGGGCCAACGTCCTGACTTTC. It codes for CASGRGQFSPSGANVLTF.

This clone turned up a few times. This rearrangement joins TRBV2 to TRBJ1-5, with a tentative D call TRBD1 (5 bases). The CDR3 loop spans 15 amino acids. V gave up 4 bases and J gave up 1 base, with 11 bases separating them. Germline assignment: CDR1 SNHLY and CDR2 FYNNEI. Here the CDR3 reads CASSVDSLSNQPQHF. In DNA form, the CDR3 reads TGTGCCAGCAGTGTAGACAGCCTAAGCAATCAGCCCCAGCATTTT.

The rearrangement uses TRBV6-2 or TRBV6-3 and TRBJ2-1; D is unclear. CDR3 size: 14 residues. Germline CDR1 MNHEY, CDR2 SVGEGT. V lost 4 bases, J lost 0 bases, and 7 bases lay in between. The CDR3 sequence: CASSLPSSYNEQFF. CDR3 coding DNA: TGTGCCAGCAGTTTGCCGAGCTCCTACAATGAGCAGTTCTTC.

This chain connects TRBV5-8 to TRBJ2-5, with D uncertain. The CDR3 runs to 14 residues. V was shortened by 4 bases and J by 1 base, with 11 bases between the two germline ends. CDR1 and CDR2 (germline): SGHTS, YDEGEE. CDR3 nucleotide sequence: TGTGCCAGCAGCCCACTCCTTAGCCAAGAGACCCAGTACTTC. Translating gives CASSPLLSQETQYF.

The chain carries TRBV28 and TRBJ2-7; D perhaps matches TRBD1 (6 bases). The CDR3 runs to 14 residues. Deletions cut 3 bases from V and 4 bases from J, with 13 bases between. Germline loops: CDR1 MDHEN, CDR2 SYDVKM. DNA of the CDR3: TGTGCCAGCAGTTTCCGAACAGGGCTATACGAGCAGTACTTC. It translates to CASSFRTGLYEQYF.

The CDR3: CASSDRLAGGLYF. CDR3 coding DNA: TGTGCCAGCAGCGACCGACTAGCGGGAGGTTTGTACTTC. The V gene is TRBV7-3, the J gene TRBJ2-4; TRBD2 matches 13 bases. Germline CDR1 and CDR2: SGHTA and FQGTGA. The V gene end was trimmed by 5 bases and the J gene end by 15 bases; junction bases not matched to a gene: 7. CDR3 length: 13 amino acids. The whole variable domain, remainder taken from reference TRBV7-3 and TRBJ2-4, is GAGVSQTPSNKVTEKGKYVELRCDPISGHTALYWYRQSLGQGPEFLIYFQGTGAADDSGLPNDRFFAVRPEGSVSTLKIQRTERGDSAVYLCASSDRLAGGLYFGAGTRLSVL.

The chain links TRBV5-6 to TRBJ2-7; weak D call: TRBD2 (5 bases). The CDR3 is 11 amino acids. The V end lost 4 bases, the J end lost 7 bases, and 9 bases lay between the germline ends. CDR1 is SGHDT and CDR2 is YYEEEE in the germline V gene. The CDR3 coding sequence is TGTGCCAGCAGCCTGGGAGATGAGCAGTACTTC. This encodes CASSLGDEQYF. The full variable domain, completed using reference TRBV5-6 and TRBJ2-7, is DAGVTQSPTHLIKTRGQQVTLRCSPKSGHDTVSWYQQALGQGPQFIFQYYEEEERQRGNFPDRFSGHQFPNYSSELNVNALLLGDSALYLCASSLGDEQYFGPGTRLTVT.

This chain connects TRBV4-3 to TRBJ1-3; D uncertain. The CDR3 extends over 15 amino acids. Per germline, CDR1 LGHNA and CDR2 YSLEER. Trimming left V 5 bases short and J 0 bases short, with 11 bases between. The CDR3 sequence: CASSIQSHSGNTIYF. CDR3 in DNA: TGCGCCAGCAGCATACAGTCTCACTCTGGAAACACCATATATTTT.

In DNA, the CDR3 is TGTGCCAGCAGCCAAGACTGGGCCAGGGTGACCGGGGAGCTGTTTTTT. Protein product: CASSQDWARVTGELFF. The rearrangement links TRBV3-1 (or the pseudogene TRBV3-2) to TRBJ2-2; TRBD1 is a possible D gene (5 bases). The CDR3 runs 16 residues. Trimming stripped 0 bases from V and 5 bases from J, with 13 bases between. The germline CDR1 and CDR2 sequences are LGHDT and YNNKEL (reference sequence).

This clone showed up just once. An end of the junction differs from the germline gene, which may be a read error. The chain is built from TRBV7-9 and TRBJ2-1; possible D gene TRBD2, 7 bases. The length of the CDR3 is 17 residues. The germline V gene has CDR1 SEHNR and CDR2 FQNEAQ (reference sequence). CDR3: CASSLAAAGASYNEQFF. CDR3 nucleotide sequence: TGTGCCAGCAGCCTAGCGGCGGCGGGGGCATCCTACAATGAGCAGTTCTTC. Looking up the rest from reference TRBV7-9 and TRBJ2-1 gives the full variable domain: DTGVSQNPRHKITKRGQNVTFRCDPISEHNRLYWYRQTLGQGPEFLTYFQNEAQLEKSRLLSDRFSAERPKGSFSTLEIQRTEQGDSAMYLCASSLAAAGASYNEQFFGPGTRLTVL.